These 23 T cell receptor beta chains came from one sample sequenced in a study of shared T cell receptors in the human thymus. Data came from immunoSEQ multiplex PCR; TCRdb stores just in-frame clones and leaves some out. The sample lists 700,000 to 750,000 clones, roughly 88% occurring once. These sequences were also reported in another study, on human thymus T cells.

Sequenced sample: thymocytes. The source of these receptors is a girl less than two years old with a congenital heart defect.

V usage is TRBV19 and J usage is TRBJ2-2; 7 nucleotides align to TRBD1. The CDR3 is 15 residues long. CDR1 and CDR2 (germline): LNHDA, SQIVND (reference sequence). V lost 5 bases to trimming and J lost 4 bases; unmatched junction nucleotides: 7. CDR3 loop: CASSLRGQLTGELFF. CDR3 DNA: TGTGCCAGTAGTCTCCGGGGACAGCTCACCGGGGAGCTGTTTTTT.

This chain connects TRBV13 to TRBJ1-2; the match to TRBD1 covers 8 bases. CDR1 is PRHDT, CDR2 FYEKMQ, per germline (reference sequence). Trimming at V came to 4 bases and at J to 1 base, leaving 5 bases not matched to a gene. The CDR3 runs to 15 residues. The DNA of the CDR3 is TGTGCCAGCAGCTACCGACAGGGGCGTAACTATGGCTACACCTTC. Its translation: CASSYRQGRNYGYTF.

Points on this clone: A read error may produce the germline difference seen at one junction end. J is TRBJ2-1 and V is TRBV20-1; 9 nucleotides line up with TRBD2. The CDR3 contains 10 residues. The germline CDR1 and CDR2 sequences are DFQATT and SNEGSKA (reference sequence). CDR3 sequence: CSALAGAFVF. As DNA, the CDR3 is TGCAGTGCCTTAGCGGGGGCCTTTGTCTTC.

The chain employs TRBV21-1 and TRBJ1-6; TRBD1 is taken as the D call from the table, unchecked against the DNA. TRBV21-1 is annotated as a pseudogene. CDR3 length: 14 residues. Here the CDR3 DNA reads TGTGCCAGCAGCTGGATTTTCTCAGGGGCACCCCTCCACTTT. It codes for CASSWIFSGAPLHF.

V gene TRBV7-9 combines with J gene TRBJ2-5, with 7 nucleotides matching TRBD2. This CDR3 contains 15 residues. V was clipped by 1 base and J by 5 bases; unmatched bases: 7. Germline loops: CDR1 SEHNR, CDR2 FQNEAQ (reference sequence). DNA of the CDR3: TGTGCCAGCAGCTTAGGGACTGGACTAGTCGAGACCCAGTACTTC. The encoded protein is CASSLGTGLVETQYF.

This chain connects TRBV5-1 to TRBJ2-7; no reliable D call. Trimming removed 2 bases from V and 0 bases from J, with 12 bases in between. Germline V gene sequence: CDR1 SGHRS, CDR2 YFSETQ. The CDR3 totals 15 residues. The CDR3 loop is CASSFGSVHSYEQYF. As DNA, the CDR3 is TGCGCCAGCAGCTTTGGCTCAGTCCACTCCTACGAGCAGTACTTC.

The CDR3 is CASSYAPRRENTEAFF. Written as DNA, the CDR3 is TGTGCCAGCAGTTACGCACCCCGACGGGAGAACACTGAAGCTTTCTTT. The chain carries TRBV6-5 and TRBJ1-1; D unclear. The germline V gene has CDR1 MNHEY and CDR2 SVGAGI. The CDR3 consists of 16 residues. The germline V and J ends were trimmed by 2 bases and 1 base, with 14 bases remaining between them.

J is TRBJ2-3 and V is TRBV5-1; possibly TRBD2 for D (6 bases). Trimming stripped 5 bases from V and 5 bases from J, with 12 bases between. This CDR3 is built from 13 residues. In germline, CDR1 is SGHRS, CDR2 YFSETQ. CDR3 nucleotide sequence: TGCGCCAGCAGGTGGGACTCGGAAGATACGCAGTATTTT. Protein: CASRWDSEDTQYF. Using reference TRBV5-1 and TRBJ2-3 for the parts outside the CDR3, the full variable domain is KAGVTQTPRYLIKTRGQQVTLSCSPISGHRSVSWYQQTPGQGLQFLFEYFSETQRNKGNFPGRFSGRQFSNSRSEMNVSTLELGDSALYLCASRWDSEDTQYFGPGTRLTVL.

V gene TRBV18 combines with J gene TRBJ2-7; the D is unclear. The CDR3 covers 15 residues. CDR1 KGHSH and CDR2 LQKENI come from the germline V gene. Trimming cost V 2 bases and J 0 bases, with 11 bases left between them. The CDR3 DNA reads TGTGCCAGCTCACCAATTCTGAACAGCTCCTACGAGCAGTACTTC. It codes for CASSPILNSSYEQYF.

The chain links TRBV27 to TRBJ2-2, with D perhaps matching TRBD2 (5 bases). Germline V gene sequence: CDR1 MNHEY, CDR2 SMNVEV (reference sequence). The CDR3 length is 14 residues. Trimming stripped 0 bases from V and 7 bases from J, with 9 bases between. CDR3 nucleotides: TGTGCCAGCAGTTTATCTTCGGGGTTCGGGGAGCTGTTTTTT. It is translated as CASSLSSGFGELFF.

In this sample, this clone turned up once. The rearrangement links TRBV7-2 to TRBJ2-7, with 8 bases matching TRBD2. J was trimmed by 11 bases and V by 4 bases; bases with no gene match: 16. The CDR3 is 15 residues long. CDR1 and CDR2 (germline): SGHTA, FQGNSA. The CDR3 nucleotides are TGTGCCAGCAGCTCAGACGGGTTCCCGCCGGGGGGGAAGTACTTC. Its translation: CASSSDGFPPGGKYF.

The chain links TRBV4-1 to TRBJ1-1, with unresolved D. V gave up 1 base and J gave up 3 bases, with 9 bases separating them. The germline V gene encodes CDR1 MGHRA and CDR2 YSYEKL. This CDR3 region has 14 residues. The CDR3 spells CASSQGRWDTEAFF. DNA for the CDR3: TGCGCCAGCAGCCAAGGGCGGTGGGACACTGAAGCTTTCTTT.

This chain links TRBV5-1 with TRBJ1-3, with TRBD1 identical over 12 bases. CDR1 is SGHRS, CDR2 YFSETQ, per germline. V lost 4 bases, J lost 0 bases, and 11 bases stayed unmatched. This CDR3 spans 19 amino acids. CDR3 coding DNA: TGCGCCAGCAGCGGTTCGGGACAGGGGGCCTTTAGCTCTGGAAACACCATATATTTT. Amino acids: CASSGSGQGAFSSGNTIYF.

The chain carries TRBV29-1 and TRBJ1-1; TRBD1 matches 7 bases. Trimming at V came to 4 bases and at J to 0 bases, leaving 11 bases not matched to a gene. The CDR3 is 16 amino acids. From germline, CDR1 is SQVTM and CDR2 ANQGSEA. In DNA form, the CDR3 reads TGCAGCGTTGGAGGACAGGCTGAGGAAATGAACACTGAAGCTTTCTTT. Its translation: CSVGGQAEEMNTEAFF. Looking up the rest from reference TRBV29-1 and TRBJ1-1 gives the full variable domain: SAVISQKPSRDICQRGTSLTIQCQVDSQVTMMFWYRQQPGQSLTLIATANQGSEATYESGFVIDKFPISRPNLTFSTLTVSNMSPEDSSIYLCSVGGQAEEMNTEAFFGQGTRLTVV.

This chain's CDR3 is CASSPRTGKNGYTF. CDR3 coding DNA: TGTGCCAGCTCACCCAGGACAGGGAAAAATGGCTACACCTTC. The rearrangement joins TRBV18 to TRBJ1-2; 8 nucleotides line up with TRBD1. With 3 bases clipped from V and 6 bases from J, the junction kept 6 bases outside the gene matches. Germline CDR1 reads KGHSH; CDR2 reads LQKENI. The CDR3 has 14 residues.

The CDR3 DNA follows: TGTGCCAGCAGCCATTTGGGACGGGACAGGGCCTACGAGCAGTACTTC. Its protein is CASSHLGRDRAYEQYF. The chain joins TRBV14 to TRBJ2-7; 9 bases are shared with TRBD1. CDR1 and CDR2 from the germline V gene are SGHDN and FVKESK. The CDR3 consists of 16 residues. With V trimmed by 3 bases and J by 2 bases, 8 bases remained unmatched.

The chain recombines TRBV6-1 with TRBJ1-2, with a tentative D call TRBD1 (6 bases). Germline CDR1 and CDR2: MNHNS and SASEGT. The ends were cut back, 7 bases at V and 2 bases at J, with 11 bases in the middle. The CDR3 runs 13 residues. The CDR3 DNA sequence: TGTGCCAGCACCGTAGGACAGAACTATGGCTACACCTTC. Encoded protein: CASTVGQNYGYTF.

The table lists this clone with a few counts. V usage is TRBV27 and J usage is TRBJ1-6; 10 nucleotides line up with TRBD1. The CDR3 contains 16 residues. V lost 5 bases and J lost 9; bases outside the gene matches: 10. The germline V gene has CDR1 MNHEY and CDR2 SMNVEV (reference sequence). In DNA form, the CDR3 reads TGTGCCAGCAGTAAACAGTACCGGGACAGGGGTTCACCCCTCCACTTT. Residues: CASSKQYRDRGSPLHF.

V is TRBV6-1 and J is TRBJ1-2, with D hard to call. V shed 4 bases and J shed 5 bases, with 14 bases lying between them. The CDR3 sequence is 14 residues long. In germline, CDR1 is MNHNS, CDR2 SASEGT. The CDR3 protein is CASSVQPSTYGYTF. CDR3 nucleotides: TGTGCCAGCAGTGTTCAACCGTCGACATATGGCTACACCTTC.

J is TRBJ1-1 and V is TRBV6-5, with D maybe TRBD1 (5 bases). Trimming shortened V by 2 bases and J by 6 bases, and 7 bases separated the two germline ends. The length of the CDR3 is 12 residues. The V gene's germline CDR1 is MNHEY and CDR2 SVGAGI. CDR3 nucleotides: TGTGCCAGCAGTTACAGGGGCGCTGAAGCTTTCTTT. It is translated as CASSYRGAEAFF.

The chain links TRBV7-2 to TRBJ2-7; D is possibly TRBD1 (6 bases). There are 14 residues in the CDR3. CDR1 and CDR2 from the germline V gene are SGHTA and FQGNSA. The V gene lost 1 base and the J gene lost 3 bases, with 10 bases spanning the gap. Here the CDR3 reads CASSLGTADYEQYF. CDR3 DNA: TGTGCCAGCAGCTTAGGGACAGCTGACTACGAGCAGTACTTC.

The V and J genes are TRBV5-5 and TRBJ1-2; the D is unclear. Between the trimmed V and J ends, which lost 1 base and 3 bases, there was a span of 16 bases. Per the germline V gene, CDR1 is SGHKS and CDR2 is YYEKEE (reference sequence). CDR3 size: 16 residues. The chain's CDR3 is CASSLSQEGSYYGYTF. The CDR3 coding sequence is TGTGCCAGCAGCTTGAGTCAAGAGGGATCCTACTATGGCTACACCTTC.

J is TRBJ2-5 and V is TRBV4-2, with D possibly being TRBD2 (6 bases). The V end lost 0 bases, the J end lost 5 bases, and 10 bases lay between the germline ends. Germline CDR1 LGHNA, CDR2 YNFKEQ. The CDR3 has 14 amino acids. For the CDR3, the DNA is TGTGCCAGCAGCCAAGATTGCGGGGAGGAGACCCAGTACTTC. This gives the protein CASSQDCGEETQYF.